This T cell receptor beta chain came from a study of control samples from healthy donors and cancer patients. CDR1 and CDR2 (germline): MGHDK, SYGVNS. V lost 3 bases, J lost 1 base, and 5 bases stayed unmatched. The CDR3 loop spans 15 amino acids. Measured with immunoSEQ multiplex PCR; TCRdb has only the in-frame clones, and not every one. This sample has about 130,000 clones, with over 90% found just once. The chain is built from TRBV25-1 and TRBJ1-1; 7 positions agree with TRBD1. The TCR originated in a man aged 55 to 69 with colorectal cancer. The sequenced material came from PBMCs. The CDR3 DNA is TGTGCCAGCAGTGATACGGGACAGCCGAACACTGAAGCTTTCTTT. This gives the protein CASSDTGQPNTEAFF.